Below are 8 T cell receptor beta chains sequenced from a single sample in a study of blood T cells in healthy people across ages. A second PCR, run for about 7 to 11 cycles, used a sample-barcoded 5' primer plus a J-beta primer mix. TCRdb re-analysed the 5' RACE reads in MiXCR, keeping a single row per CDR3 protein. The repertoire has approximately 1.5 million distinct CDR3 sequences, roughly 32% of them found once; the top ten carry approximately 11%. Sequences were obtained from blood. The receptors were gathered from a woman aged 25 to 45 in good health.

This clonotype was detected only a few times. The chain carries TRBV5-1 and TRBJ1-2, with D possibly matching TRBD1 (5 bases). Trimming took off 0 bases at V and 4 bases at J, with 13 bases between the two ends. CDR3 size: 15 residues. Germline CDR1 reads SGHRS; CDR2 reads YFSETQ. For the CDR3, the DNA is TGCGCCAGCAGCTTGGCCAATCAGGGCGGCTATGGCTACACCTTC. Translating it yields CASSLANQGGYGYTF.

The DNA of the CDR3 is TGCAGTGCTACGATCCCGCCAGGAGACTACGAGCAGTACTTC. This codes for CSATIPPGDYEQYF. The chain is built from TRBV20-1 and TRBJ2-7; D is unresolved. The CDR3 extends over 14 amino acids. Germline loops: CDR1 DFQATT, CDR2 SNEGSKA (reference sequence). V lost 4 bases to trimming and J lost 3 bases, with 16 bases between them.

This clonotype was observed a handful of times. The CDR3 spells CASSSGLAGVRVLNEQFF. The CDR3 region has the DNA TGTGCCAGCAGCTCGGGACTAGCGGGAGTGAGGGTCTTAAATGAGCAGTTCTTC. The rearrangement links TRBV16 to TRBJ2-1, with TRBD2 matching 14 bases. The CDR3 contains 18 residues. The V and J ends lost 5 bases and 7 bases, in that order; junction bases with no gene match: 13. CDR1 is KGHSY, CDR2 FQNENV, per germline. Variable domain in full (rest from reference TRBV16 and TRBJ2-1): GEEVAQTPKHLVRGEGQKAKLYCAPIKGHSYVFWYQQVLKNEFKFLISFQNENVFDETGMPKERFSAKCLPNSPCSLEIQATKLEDSAVYFCASSSGLAGVRVLNEQFFGPGTRLTVL.

A few counts support this clonotype. The chain has TRBV2 and TRBJ1-5; D perhaps matches TRBD1 (5 bases). The V end was cut by 6 bases, the J end by 2 bases, with 14 bases between. Germline assignment: CDR1 SNHLY and CDR2 FYNNEI. The CDR3 covers 15 residues. The CDR3 is CASRLGENGNQPQHF. The DNA for the CDR3 is TGTGCCAGCAGGTTAGGGGAAAACGGCAATCAGCCCCAGCATTTT.

Many counts were recorded for this clonotype. This chain uses TRBV13 with TRBJ2-7; 7 bases agree with TRBD1. Per the germline V gene, CDR1 is PRHDT and CDR2 is FYEKMQ (reference sequence). The ends lost 5 bases at V and 3 bases at J; junction bases unmatched: 10. The CDR3 is 15 amino acids. DNA for the CDR3: TGTGCCAGCAGCCCCAAACAGGGGATGGTCTACGAGCAGTACTTC. Translated: CASSPKQGMVYEQYF.

The chain couples TRBV28 to TRBJ1-1; D remains unclear. V was shortened by 5 bases and J by 6 bases, with 16 bases between the two germline ends. Germline assignment: CDR1 MDHEN and CDR2 SYDVKM. The CDR3 has 14 amino acids. For the CDR3, the DNA is TGTGCCAGCAGTAGTCCCCGGGTGGCGGCTGAAGCTTTCTTT. It encodes CASSSPRVAAEAFF.

The chain couples TRBV5-1 to TRBJ2-3, with 13 bases that match TRBD2. CDR1 SGHRS and CDR2 YFSETQ come from the germline V gene. The CDR3 runs 18 residues. The V segment lost 0 bases and the J segment 3 bases; nucleotides outside the gene matches: 7. CDR3: CASSLARGLAGVTDTQYF. As DNA, the CDR3 is TGCGCCAGCAGCTTGGCTCGCGGACTAGCGGGAGTTACAGATACGCAGTATTTT.

V is TRBV10-3 and J is TRBJ2-1, with D unresolved. Germline CDR1 reads ENHRY; CDR2 reads SYGVKD. Trimming left V 7 bases short and J 6 bases short, with 13 bases between. CDR3 length: 13 residues. The CDR3 protein is CAIKGVLANEQFF. In DNA form, the CDR3 reads TGTGCCATCAAGGGCGTACTTGCCAATGAGCAGTTCTTC.